One sample yielded the 5 T cell receptor beta chains listed below, sequenced in a study of CD8 T cells in ankylosing spondylitis. The antigens for these receptors are not known. From the 5' RACE reads, TCRdb called clonotypes with MiXCR, one entry per CDR3 protein. The sample lists fewer than 400,000 distinct CDR3 sequences; around 20% were seen once. Regarding the study as a whole: Characteristic, it appeared, of ankylosing spondylitis blood was a TCR beta motif of fewer than 10 highly homologous variants.

Sample: blood, either unsorted or a sorted T cell fraction (not recorded which). The receptors here all came from a male donor with ankylosing spondylitis.

This chain links TRBV20-1 with TRBJ2-5; D not resolved. V was shortened by 1 base and J by 5 bases, with 8 bases between the two germline ends. In germline, CDR1 is DFQATT, CDR2 SNEGSKA (reference sequence). The CDR3 runs to 12 residues. The CDR3 sequence: CSARVGRETQYF. In DNA, the CDR3 is TGCAGTGCTAGAGTCGGCCGGGAGACCCAGTACTTC.

This clonotype was detected only a few times. V is TRBV6-1 and J is TRBJ2-1, with 7 bases lining up with TRBD1. Germline V gene sequence: CDR1 MNHNS, CDR2 SASEGT. This CDR3 has 13 residues. Trimming cost V 8 bases and J 5 bases; bases outside gene matches: 6. DNA for the CDR3: TGTGCCAGCGCGTTAGACAGGGACAATGAGCAGTTCTTC. Translated, it gives CASALDRDNEQFF.

V is TRBV5-5 and J is TRBJ2-1; 7 positions match TRBD1. The V gene end was trimmed by 6 bases and the J gene end by 8 bases; junction bases not matched to a gene: 14. The V gene's germline CDR1 is SGHKS and CDR2 YYEKEE (reference sequence). The CDR3 sequence is 15 residues long. The CDR3 region has the DNA TGTGCCAGCACGAAAGGTAGTAGGGACAGCCATGAGCAGTTCTTC. This sequence encodes CASTKGSRDSHEQFF.

J is TRBJ2-1 and V is TRBV7-2, with TRBD2 as a possible D gene (6 bases). The germline V gene encodes CDR1 SGHTA and CDR2 FQGNSA. The CDR3 covers 14 residues. Trimming left V 5 bases short and J 5 bases short, with 13 bases between. The CDR3 is CASSSSRTNNEQFF. The CDR3 DNA reads TGTGCCAGCAGCAGCAGCCGGACTAACAATGAGCAGTTCTTC. Using reference TRBV7-2 and TRBJ2-1 for the parts outside the CDR3, the full variable domain is GAGVSQSPSNKVTEKGKDVELRCDPISGHTALYWYRQSLGQGLEFLIYFQGNSAPDKSGLPSDRFSAERTGGSVSTLTIQRTQQEDSAVYLCASSSSRTNNEQFFGPGTRLTVL.

A few counts support this clonotype. This chain joins TRBV20-1 and TRBJ2-7, with 10 bases lining up with TRBD2. CDR3 length: 15 residues. V lost 2 bases and J lost 3; bases outside the gene matches: 7. CDR1 is DFQATT and CDR2 is SNEGSKA in the germline V gene (reference sequence). CDR3 in amino acids: CSARSPGTSDYEQYF. The CDR3 DNA sequence: TGCAGTGCTAGATCCCCCGGGACTAGCGACTACGAGCAGTACTTC.